This passage covers 21 T cell receptor beta chains from one sample sequenced in a study of T cell repertoires in ileal Crohn's disease (dated by TCRdb to the late 2010s). The sample's time point label is to be understood as: neoterminal ileum biopsy at postoperative endoscopy, about 6 months after surgery. Library prep was done by the immunoSEQ multiplex PCR assay. In TCRdb, the immuneACCESS table is reduced to in-frame sequences with V and J assigned. These tables do not hold every clone; where another copy was compared, an unresolved V gene accounts for under half, and the others remain unexplained. This sample has 10,000 to 15,000 clones in its table, and 75% to 85% of those were observed once. In total, the top ten clones hold roughly a tenth of the sample. Specimen: ileal tissue. The receptors stem from an adult with Crohn's disease.

The rearrangement uses TRBV6-5 and TRBJ1-1; the D is unclear. CDR1 and CDR2 from the germline V gene are MNHEY and SVGAGI. Trimming left V 0 bases short and J 4 bases short, with 12 bases between. This CDR3 spans 15 amino acids. CDR3 DNA sequence: TGTGCCAGCAGTTACTCGCCCCCCCCGGTCACTGAAGCTTTCTTT. It encodes CASSYSPPPVTEAFF.

This clone has a single count. V is TRBV11-3 and J is TRBJ1-1; D gene unclear. This CDR3 has 11 amino acids. In germline, CDR1 is SGHNT, CDR2 YENEEA. V was clipped by 5 bases and J by 10 bases, with 11 bases between them. The CDR3 here is CASSPLRGAFF. In nucleotides, the CDR3 is TGTGCCAGCAGCCCCCTCCGGGGAGCTTTCTTT.

V is TRBV6-1 and J is TRBJ1-2; a weak D match, TRBD1 (5 bases). Germline CDR1 is MNHNS and CDR2 is SASEGT. The CDR3 is 14 residues long. V lost 4 bases to trimming and J lost 5 bases, with 14 bases between them. CDR3 sequence reads: CASSVGRGKYGYTF. In DNA form, the CDR3 reads TGTGCCAGCAGTGTCGGGCGGGGGAAGTATGGCTACACCTTC.

This clone was picked up one time. CDR3 in amino acids: CASSAEGNNEQFF. CDR3 in DNA: TGTGCCAGCAGTGCGGAGGGGAACAATGAGCAGTTCTTC. This chain uses TRBV6-4 with TRBJ2-1; maybe TRBD2 (6 bases). The germline V gene encodes CDR1 MRHNA and CDR2 SNTAGT. The V gene lost 4 bases and the J gene lost 5 bases, with 9 bases spanning the gap. The CDR3 length is 13 residues.

V and J are TRBV7-9 and TRBJ2-1; 8 nucleotides align to TRBD2. The V segment lost 8 bases and the J segment 7 bases; nucleotides outside the gene matches: 4. Germline V lookup: CDR1 SEHNR, CDR2 FQNEAQ (reference sequence). CDR3 size: 12 residues. The CDR3 DNA reads as TGTGCCAGCTCGGGGGGGCGGAATGAGCAGTTCTTC. Protein: CASSGGRNEQFF.

A single count supports this clone. This sequence joins TRBV2 and TRBJ1-2; D may be TRBD1 (6 bases). Trimming shortened V by 7 bases and J by 1 base, and 13 bases separated the two germline ends. The germline V gene has CDR1 SNHLY and CDR2 FYNNEI. The length of the CDR3 is 14 residues. CDR3 in DNA: TGTGCCAGCAAGGGAACAGGGAGTAACTATGGCTACACCTTC. This gives the protein CASKGTGSNYGYTF.

The J gene is TRBJ2-6, the V gene TRBV4-2; TRBD2 agrees at 8 bases. The CDR3 sequence is 18 residues long. Germline lookup yields CDR1 LGHNA and CDR2 YNFKEQ. J lost 4 bases, V lost 0 bases, and 8 bases had no gene match. CDR3 sequence: CASSQEGTSNAGANVLTF. Here the CDR3 DNA reads TGTGCCAGCAGCCAAGAGGGGACTAGTAATGCCGGGGCCAACGTCCTGACTTTC.

The rearrangement uses TRBV21-1 and TRBJ2-5; the DNA was not compared with TRBD2, the D call given in the table. TRBV21-1 is a pseudogene segment. This CDR3 has 17 amino acids. The CDR3 DNA follows: TGTGCCAGCAGCCCGCAAGTAGCGGGAGGGGGTGAAGAGACCCAGTACTTC. Its protein is CASSPQVAGGGEETQYF.

The V gene is TRBV18, the J gene TRBJ1-2, with 9 bases that match TRBD1. Trimming took 0 bases from V and 6 from J; bases not matched to a gene: 8. CDR3 length equals 16 residues. Germline V CDR1 and CDR2: KGHSH, LQKENI. CDR3 sequence (DNA): TGTGCCAGCTCACCACCGGGGACAGGGATAGGTGATGGCTACACCTTC. Protein product: CASSPPGTGIGDGYTF.

This chain joins TRBV10-1 and TRBJ2-3, with D possibly TRBD1 on 5 matching bases. This CDR3 contains 14 residues. The V and J ends lost 6 bases and 0 bases respectively, with 10 bases between them. In germline, CDR1 is WNHNN, CDR2 SYGVQD (reference sequence). The chain's CDR3 is CASSVDSSTDTQYF. CDR3 sequence (DNA): TGCGCCAGCAGCGTCGACAGTAGCACAGATACGCAGTATTTT.

The chain combines TRBV11-3 with TRBJ2-3; weak D call: TRBD2 (5 bases). The CDR3 extends over 15 amino acids. The germline gives CDR1 SGHNT, CDR2 YENEEA. Trimming took off 1 base at V and 5 bases at J, with 13 bases between the two ends. The CDR3 here is CASSLVSEGGDTQYF. Here the CDR3 DNA reads TGTGCCAGCAGCTTAGTAAGCGAGGGCGGAGATACGCAGTATTTT.

The V gene is TRBV6-1, the J gene TRBJ2-1; TRBD2 matches 7 bases. This CDR3 is built from 17 residues. Germline CDR1 is MNHNS and CDR2 is SASEGT. V was clipped by 2 bases and J by 0 bases; unmatched bases: 7. In DNA form, the CDR3 reads TGTGCCAGCAGTGAAAGGGCCTCGGGGGGCTCCTACAATGAGCAGTTCTTC. Translated: CASSERASGGSYNEQFF.

This chain joins TRBV11-3 and TRBJ1-5; D gene unclear. Germline CDR1 reads SGHNT; CDR2 reads YENEEA. Trimming left V 2 bases short and J 3 bases short, with 5 bases between. The CDR3 is 13 residues long. CDR3 in amino acids: CASSLRDNQPQHF. CDR3 DNA: TGTGCCAGCAGCTTACGGGACAATCAGCCCCAGCATTTT.

Written as DNA, the CDR3 is TGCGCCAGCAGCCAAGATCCGTTTGGCACCGATTACGAGCAGTACTTC. Translated: CASSQDPFGTDYEQYF. V gene TRBV4-1 combines with J gene TRBJ2-7; no definite D call. Germline CDR1 and CDR2: MGHRA and YSYEKL. The CDR3 consists of 16 residues. V shed 0 bases and J shed 4 bases, with 16 bases lying between them.

This rearrangement joins TRBV19 to TRBJ1-2, with D possibly being TRBD1 (5 bases). V lost 0 bases and J lost 7, with 21 bases in between. The CDR3 covers 17 residues. CDR1 is LNHDA, CDR2 SQIVND, per germline (reference sequence). The CDR3 sequence is CASSIDWAGPIRGGYTF. The CDR3 bases are TGTGCCAGTAGTATAGATTGGGCAGGCCCCATTAGGGGTGGCTACACCTTC.

V usage is TRBV15 and J usage is TRBJ1-4; D gene unclear. V was clipped by 5 bases and J by 6 bases, with 13 bases between them. CDR3 length equals 14 residues. Germline CDR1 is LNHNV and CDR2 is YYDKDF (reference sequence). CDR3 sequence (DNA): TGTGCCACCAGCCCGGAGCGGTGGGATGAAAAACTGTTTTTT. Amino acids: CATSPERWDEKLFF.

This chain links TRBV28 with TRBJ1-5; a possible D gene is TRBD1 (5 bases). CDR1 and CDR2 from the germline V gene are MDHEN and SYDVKM. The CDR3 is 16 residues long. V lost 6 bases and J 2 bases, leaving 17 bases between the germline ends. The CDR3 spells CASRPQTVMGNQPQHF. The CDR3 DNA reads TGTGCCAGCAGACCCCAGACAGTGATGGGCAATCAGCCCCAGCATTTT.

The genes are TRBV5-1 and TRBJ1-1; D is perhaps TRBD1 (6 bases). Germline V CDR1 and CDR2: SGHRS, YFSETQ. V was pared by 4 bases and J by 0 bases, with 10 bases between. This CDR3 contains 14 residues. CDR3 nucleotides: TGCGCCAGCAGCCAACAGGGACTGAACACTGAAGCTTTCTTT. Translated: CASSQQGLNTEAFF.

This clone appeared a few times. This chain links TRBV4-1 with TRBJ2-7, with 7 bases that match TRBD1. CDR3 size: 15 residues. J was trimmed by 2 bases and V by 1 base; bases with no gene match: 5. From germline, CDR1 is MGHRA and CDR2 YSYEKL. The DNA of the CDR3 is TGCGCCAGCAGCCAAGGACAGGGTGATCCCTACGAGCAGTACTTC. It is translated as CASSQGQGDPYEQYF.

V and J are TRBV5-1 and TRBJ2-2; 8 positions match TRBD1. J lost 1 base, V lost 4 bases, and 9 bases had no gene match. The length of the CDR3 is 17 residues. Germline CDR1 reads SGHRS; CDR2 reads YFSETQ. CDR3 DNA: TGCGCCAGCAGCCCTGGACAGGGTGCCTTGAACACCGGGGAGCTGTTTTTT. Protein: CASSPGQGALNTGELFF.

V is TRBV2 and J is TRBJ2-5; no definite D call. This CDR3 region has 12 residues. CDR1 is SNHLY, CDR2 FYNNEI, per germline. The V and J ends lost 3 bases and 2 bases respectively, with 4 bases between them. CDR3 amino acids: CASSDVQETQYF. CDR3 bases: TGTGCCAGCAGTGATGTACAAGAGACCCAGTACTTC.